Presented here are 2 T cell receptor beta chains from one specimen sequenced in a study of long-term antiretroviral therapy in people with HIV. It was version v3.0 of the immunoSEQ assay that was run at survey level. Produced via immunoSEQ multiplex PCR; TCRdb's table is partial and in-frame only. This table has about 35,000 clones, roughly 74% appearing once. This specimen was unsorted PBMCs, taken 3 years after starting antiretroviral therapy. All receptors derive from a man aged 50 or older with HIV.

The V and J genes are TRBV7-2 and TRBJ2-7, with 11 bases matching TRBD2. The junction had 3 bases not matched to a gene; V was cut back by 1 base and J by 4 bases. Germline values: CDR1 SGHTA, CDR2 FQGNSA. The CDR3 is 15 amino acids. The CDR3 DNA sequence: TGTGCCAGCAGCTTAGGTAGCGGGGGGGTGTACGAGCAGTACTTC. Its translation: CASSLGSGGVYEQYF.

The rearrangement joins TRBV14 to TRBJ1-1; D unclear. The V gene lost 3 bases and the J gene lost 2 bases, with 13 bases spanning the gap. Germline V gene data show CDR1 as SGHDN and CDR2 as FVKESK. This CDR3 has 15 amino acids. The CDR3 loop is CASSHLDGINTEAFF. The CDR3 region has the DNA TGTGCCAGCAGCCACCTTGACGGGATCAACACTGAAGCTTTCTTT.